The 5 T cell receptor beta chains listed next were all sequenced from one sample in a study of blood T cell repertoires in COVID-19. The protocol was immunoSEQ multiplex PCR, while the TCRdb copy is restricted to in-frame clones and leaves out a portion. This sample has about 300,000 clones, with roughly 87% found just once. Specimen: peripheral blood. The receptors were gathered from a human donor in a cohort sampled during active COVID-19.

V gene TRBV15 combines with J gene TRBJ2-7; 8 bases agree with TRBD2. The CDR3 is made up of 17 amino acids. Germline CDR1 and CDR2: LNHNV and YYDKDF (reference sequence). V gave up 0 bases and J gave up 1 base; unmatched junction bases: 8. CDR3 in amino acids: CATSREWQRELSYEQYF. The CDR3 DNA sequence: TGTGCCACCAGCAGAGAGTGGCAGCGGGAGCTTTCCTACGAGCAGTACTTC.

V usage is TRBV28 and J usage is TRBJ2-7; TRBD2 agrees at 11 bases. The germline gives CDR1 MDHEN, CDR2 SYDVKM. The CDR3 contains 15 residues. The V gene end was trimmed by 1 base and the J gene end by 5 bases; junction bases not matched to a gene: 4. The CDR3 sequence: CASSLFTSGSNEQYF. CDR3 DNA: TGTGCCAGCAGTTTATTTACTAGCGGGAGTAACGAGCAGTACTTC.

The chain uses TRBV28 and TRBJ1-4; 8 bases fit TRBD1. Trimming took 8 bases from V and 6 from J; bases not matched to a gene: 8. The CDR3 is 14 residues long. Germline-derived CDR1 and CDR2 are MDHEN and SYDVKM. The DNA of the CDR3 is TGTGCCAGCGGTACCCTGGACAGGGATGAAAAACTGTTTTTT. Its protein product is CASGTLDRDEKLFF.

This chain links TRBV3-1 (or the pseudogene TRBV3-2) with TRBJ2-1; tentative D call: TRBD2 (6 bases). The V and J ends lost 0 bases and 8 bases respectively, with 14 bases between them. Germline V gene lookup returns CDR1 LGHDT and CDR2 YNNKEL (reference sequence). The CDR3 length is 15 residues. CDR3 nucleotide sequence: TGTGCCAGCAGCCAAGATCAGCTCCTAGCGTATGAGCAGTTCTTC. Amino acid sequence: CASSQDQLLAYEQFF.

The chain carries TRBV4-2 and TRBJ2-1; 9 positions match TRBD2. This CDR3 is 17 amino acids long. Germline assignment: CDR1 LGHNA and CDR2 YNFKEQ. The junction had 10 bases not matched to a gene; V was cut back by 1 base and J by 6 bases. In DNA form, the CDR3 reads TGTGCCAGCAGCCAAGGAGGGGGACTAGCAACGTCCAATGAGCAGTTCTTC. Its translation is CASSQGGGLATSNEQFF.